The source of this T cell receptor (beta chain) is a study of shared clonotypes between healthy human individuals. The germline V gene has CDR1 SNHLY and CDR2 FYNNEI. V lost 7 bases, J lost 4 bases, and 17 bases lay in between. The CDR3 has 16 residues. TCRdb keeps only in-frame clones here, not all; method: immunoSEQ multiplex PCR. The profile covers about 600,000 clones, with approximately 97% appearing a single time and 0.057% taken by the ten largest. The material sequenced was naive CD4+ T cells sorted from blood. Subset in this sample: CD45RA+ positively selected. The clonotype was recovered from a woman in her 30s in good health. The V and J genes are TRBV2 and TRBJ2-6, with unresolved D. This chain's CDR3 is CASKYTGGSGANVLTF. CDR3 DNA sequence: TGTGCCAGCAAGTATACCGGCGGTTCGGGGGCCAACGTCCTGACTTTC. Supplemented by reference TRBV2 and TRBJ2-6, the full variable domain reads EPEVTQTPSHQVTQMGQEVILRCVPISNHLYFYWYRQILGQKVEFLVSFYNNEISEKSEIFDDQFSVERPDGSNFTLKIRSTKLEDSAMYFCASKYTGGSGANVLTFGAGSRLTVL.